The clone carrying this TCR beta chain was observed once. Antigen unknown. This record comes from a study of cytomegalovirus exposure and HLA in healthy donors. The overall study: In an early release, HLA-typed donors contributed some 88 million unique TCR sequences. Within the Caucasian-associated ancestry cluster were roughly 79% of the approximately 400 genotyped donors.

The CDR3 length is 15 residues. Germline-derived CDR1 and CDR2 are LNHNV and YYDKDF (reference sequence). Trimming pared 0 bases from V and 5 bases from J, leaving 11 bases between. General study findings and limits: In a later analysis, HLA-associated beta chains showed higher expansion and lower generation probabilities than comparable chains.

The PCR contained 60 Vbeta and 13 Jbeta primers. The assay was immunoSEQ multiplex PCR, and TCRdb's table has in-frame clones only and misses some. Of fewer than 250,000 clones in the sample, around three quarters were seen once. This TCR came from a woman under 30 in good health and CMV-seronegative. The chain combines TRBV15 with TRBJ1-5; no clear D gene. The source material was PBMCs. The CDR3 nucleotides read TGTGCCACCAGCAGAGATTTACGGAGAGATCAGCCCCAGCATTTT. Translating gives CATSRDLRRDQPQHF.